The present T cell receptor (beta chain) was sequenced within a study of beta chain features in type 1 diabetes. Study-wide results and caveats: All four CD4+ subsets from Type 1 diabetes patients carried moderately but significantly shorter TCRB CDR3s. VDJ junctions from type 1 diabetes patients carried fewer insertions and larger deletions. Compared to healthy donors, patients appeared to have naive, central memory and Treg TCRB repertoires that were more alike.

Germline-derived CDR1 and CDR2 are SGHRS and YFSETQ. V shed 4 bases, J shed 0 bases, and the junction held 11 bases outside the gene matches. The CDR3 covers 17 residues. A CD45RO/CCR7/CD25/CD127/CD95/CD27 panel sorted naive, central memory, regulatory and stem cell-like memory CD4+ cells. Isolated RNA was reverse transcribed in full, so expressed TCRB transcripts were sequenced. Clones were read by immunoSEQ multiplex PCR, and TCRdb kept only the in-frame ones, dropping some. The sample carries approximately 170,000 clones, roughly 8% recorded once. This clone was picked up a small number of times. Its antigen is currently unknown.

This chain joins TRBV5-1 and TRBJ2-5; TRBD2 aligns across 8 bases. The sequence came from a man aged 18 to 30 with type 1 diabetes. Sample: central memory CD4+ T cells from blood. CDR3 sequence: CASSTGRASGYQETQYF. The CDR3 region has the DNA TGCGCCAGCAGCACGGGTCGGGCTAGCGGGTACCAAGAGACCCAGTACTTC.